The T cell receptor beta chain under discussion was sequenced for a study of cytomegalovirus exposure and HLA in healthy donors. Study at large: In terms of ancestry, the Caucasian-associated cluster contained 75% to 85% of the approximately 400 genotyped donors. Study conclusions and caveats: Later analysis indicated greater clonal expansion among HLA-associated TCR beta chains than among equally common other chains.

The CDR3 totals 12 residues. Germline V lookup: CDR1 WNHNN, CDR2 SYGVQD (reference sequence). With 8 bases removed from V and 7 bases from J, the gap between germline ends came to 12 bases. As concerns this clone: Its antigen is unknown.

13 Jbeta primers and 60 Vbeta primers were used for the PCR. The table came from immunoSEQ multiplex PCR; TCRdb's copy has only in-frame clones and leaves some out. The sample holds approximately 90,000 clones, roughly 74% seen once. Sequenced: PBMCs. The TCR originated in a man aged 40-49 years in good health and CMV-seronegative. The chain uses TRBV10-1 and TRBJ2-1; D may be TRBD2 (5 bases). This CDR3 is CASGFSVNEQFF. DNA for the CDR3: TGCGCCAGCGGGTTTAGCGTGAATGAGCAGTTCTTC.